This T cell receptor beta chain was retrieved from a study of T cell changes during pregnancy in multiple sclerosis. V dropped 4 bases and J dropped 13; count of bases not matched to a gene: 7. CDR3 size: 11 residues. Per the germline V gene, CDR1 is MNHNS and CDR2 is SASEGT. The repertoire was sequenced with immunoSEQ multiplex PCR; TCRdb's copy has only in-frame clones and lacks some. The sample holds approximately 90,000 clones; approximately 90% are singletons and the top ten take about 0.91%. This receptor was identified in a female donor with multiple sclerosis, enrolled in a pregnancy study. This chain joins TRBV6-1 and TRBJ2-7; 7 bases match TRBD2. Sequenced here: peripheral blood, sampled before pregnancy. CDR3 DNA sequence: TGTGCCAGCAGTGTAATGGGGAGGGCTTACTTC. Translated: CASSVMGRAYF.